One and the same sample provided the 20 T cell receptor beta chains below, sequenced in a study of T cell responses to AZD1222 COVID-19 vaccine. Generated by immunoSEQ multiplex PCR, the TCRdb table keeps only in-frame clones and is missing some. The sample has about 120,000 clones; 80% to 90% are singletons. The material was peripheral blood, obtained on day 0 of AZD1222 vaccination. The receptors derive from an adult in good health.

The gene calls are TRBV27 and TRBJ1-1; TRBD1 is a possible D gene (5 bases). Trimming pared 0 bases from V and 5 bases from J, leaving 10 bases between. Per germline, CDR1 MNHEY and CDR2 SMNVEV (reference sequence). The CDR3 runs 14 residues. CDR3 sequence (DNA): TGTGCCAGCAGTTTATCGGCCCGGGGGACTGAAGCTTTCTTT. This sequence encodes CASSLSARGTEAFF.

The chain carries TRBV27 and TRBJ2-4, with TRBD1 identical over 8 bases. The CDR3 runs 15 residues. In germline, CDR1 is MNHEY, CDR2 SMNVEV (reference sequence). J gave up 5 bases and V 4 bases, and 7 bases lay outside the gene matches. CDR3 nucleotide sequence: TGTGCCAGCAGTTATACGACGACAGGGGAAAACATTCAGTACTTC. It specifies CASSYTTTGENIQYF.

This chain joins TRBV7-3 and TRBJ2-7; D may be TRBD1 (5 bases). This CDR3 is 13 amino acids long. V was clipped by 0 bases and J by 6 bases, with 9 bases between them. The V gene's germline CDR1 is SGHTA and CDR2 FQGTGA. The DNA for the CDR3 is TGTGCCAGCAGCTTAACGGGGCAGCGCGAGCAGTACTTC. It translates to CASSLTGQREQYF.

As regards this clone: The identical CDR3 is also encoded by other nucleotide sequences in the sample. This rearrangement joins TRBV12-3 or TRBV12-4 to TRBJ1-1; TRBD1 is a possible D gene (6 bases). CDR3 size: 13 residues. V dropped 3 bases and J dropped 1 base, with 6 bases sitting between them. Here the CDR3 reads CASSLTGNTEAFF. The DNA of the CDR3 is TGTGCCAGCAGTTTGACAGGGAACACTGAAGCTTTCTTT.

This clone was counted once. CDR3: CAWSMGAGGYEQYF. CDR3 bases: TGTGCCTGGAGTATGGGCGCGGGGGGCTACGAGCAGTACTTC. The V call is TRBV30, the J call TRBJ2-7, with 8 bases matching TRBD2. CDR3 size: 14 residues. The V and J ends lost 2 bases and 3 bases, in that order; junction bases with no gene match: 6. Germline assignment: CDR1 GTSNPN and CDR2 SVGIG (reference sequence).

This sequence joins TRBV10-3 and TRBJ1-5, with 11 bases lining up with TRBD1. The length of the CDR3 is 13 residues. After removal of 6 bases from V and 7 bases from J, the junction contained 2 bases not matched to a gene. Germline CDR1 ENHRY, CDR2 SYGVKD. The CDR3 region has the DNA TGTGCCATCAGCGGACAGGGGGCACAGCCCCAGCATTTT. Its translation is CAISGQGAQPQHF.

The rearrangement joins TRBV19 to TRBJ2-6, with TRBD1 matching over 8 bases. The junction had 7 bases not matched to a gene; V was cut back by 3 bases and J by 0 bases. This CDR3 spans 18 amino acids. In germline, CDR1 is LNHDA, CDR2 SQIVND (reference sequence). The CDR3 is CASSMVPGGGSGANVLTF. CDR3 DNA: TGTGCCAGTAGTATGGTTCCAGGGGGCGGCTCTGGGGCCAACGTCCTGACTTTC.

V usage is TRBV5-4 and J usage is TRBJ2-2; D may be TRBD1 (6 bases). CDR1 is SGHNT, CDR2 YYREEE, per germline (reference sequence). This CDR3 has 15 amino acids. Trimming took off 3 bases at V and 8 bases at J, with 17 bases between the two ends. The CDR3 sequence: CASSSGTSSLGELFF. DNA for the CDR3: TGTGCCAGCAGCTCCGGGACATCATCCCTGGGGGAGCTGTTTTTT.

This chain's CDR3 is CASSKGSQVYNEQFF. CDR3 coding DNA: TGTGCCAGCAGCAAAGGGTCGCAGGTGTACAATGAGCAGTTCTTC. The chain couples TRBV21-1 to TRBJ2-1; the table's D gene call, TRBD1, was not cross checked with the DNA. TRBV21-1 is a listed pseudogene. The CDR3 consists of 15 residues.

This clone was seen only once. The chain recombines TRBV30 with TRBJ1-2; no firm D call. Trimming removed 0 bases from V and 0 bases from J, with 5 bases in between. The CDR3 loop spans 13 amino acids. Germline values: CDR1 GTSNPN, CDR2 SVGIG (reference sequence). CDR3 nucleotide sequence: TGTGCCTGGAGTGTACGAGCTAACTATGGCTACACCTTC. Translation gives CAWSVRANYGYTF.

This chain connects TRBV5-1 to TRBJ2-3; 12 bases are a match to TRBD2. This CDR3 spans 15 amino acids. Germline V CDR1 and CDR2: SGHRS, YFSETQ. The junction had 1 base not matched to a gene; V was cut back by 4 bases and J by 1 base. Here the CDR3 reads CASSRLAGGTDTQYF. The CDR3 region has the DNA TGCGCCAGCAGCCGACTAGCGGGAGGCACAGATACGCAGTATTTT.

V and J are TRBV14 and TRBJ1-1; D possibly corresponds to TRBD1 (5 bases). The V gene lost 5 bases and the J gene lost 0 bases, with 13 bases spanning the gap. The germline V gene encodes CDR1 SGHDN and CDR2 FVKESK. The CDR3 has 15 amino acids. The CDR3 is CASSNTRGMNTEAFF. The CDR3 DNA reads as TGTGCCAGCAGCAATACCCGGGGGATGAACACTGAAGCTTTCTTT.

This chain connects TRBV21-1 to TRBJ1-5; TRBD1, the table's D call, lacks a check against the DNA. TRBV21-1 is labeled a pseudogene. CDR3 size: 18 residues. The CDR3 DNA reads TGTGCCAGCAGCAAGGAAAGTAGGGACAGGGCGGGCAATCAGCCCCAGCATTTT. It encodes CASSKESRDRAGNQPQHF.

This clone was counted between two and nine times. This chain uses TRBV12-3 or TRBV12-4 with TRBJ2-7; weak D call: TRBD2 (6 bases). The CDR3 covers 13 residues. The V end lost 5 bases, the J end lost 4 bases, and 12 bases lay between the germline ends. The CDR3 bases are TGTGCCAGCAGTGTAGGGACTCTGTACGAGCAGTACTTC. This translates into CASSVGTLYEQYF.

V gene TRBV5-4 combines with J gene TRBJ1-3; the D gene is possibly TRBD1 (5 bases). The V and J ends lost 0 bases and 6 bases respectively, with 7 bases between them. CDR1 and CDR2 from the germline V gene are SGHNT and YYREEE (reference sequence). This CDR3 has 13 amino acids. In DNA form, the CDR3 reads TGTGCCAGCAGCTTGGGACAGCAAAACACCATATATTTT. Protein sequence: CASSLGQQNTIYF.

This chain joins TRBV6-4 and TRBJ2-3; TRBD2 matches at 10 bases. Trimming took 4 bases from V and 2 from J; bases not matched to a gene: 6. The CDR3 runs to 16 residues. Germline V gene data show CDR1 as MRHNA and CDR2 as SNTAGT. CDR3 DNA: TGTGCCAGCAGTGCCACCGGGACTAGCGCCACAGATACGCAGTATTTT. Its protein product is CASSATGTSATDTQYF.

The chain employs TRBV6-6 and TRBJ1-6, with 8 bases aligning to TRBD1. The CDR3 extends over 14 amino acids. Germline assignment: CDR1 MNHNY and CDR2 SVGAGI (reference sequence). V shed 6 bases and J 7 bases; nucleotides not matched to a gene: 5. The CDR3 region is CASSPGGRNSPLHF. The CDR3 DNA follows: TGTGCCAGCAGCCCAGGGGGCAGGAATTCACCCCTCCACTTT.

As to this clone: At one end the junction does not follow the germline gene, possibly because of a read error. This rearrangement joins TRBV2 to TRBJ2-3; maybe TRBD2 (5 bases). Germline V gene lookup returns CDR1 SNHLY and CDR2 FYNNEI. CDR3 length equals 14 residues. The CDR3 nucleotides are TGTGCCAGCATTGAACTAGGAGCCACAGATACGCAGTATTTT. Translating it yields CASIELGATDTQYF. Based on the CDR3 plus reference TRBV2 and TRBJ2-3, the full variable domain is EPEVTQTPSHQVTQMGQEVILRCVPISNHLYFYWYRQILGQKVEFLVSFYNNEISEKSEIFDDQFSVERPDGSNFTLKIRSTKLEDSAMYFCASIELGATDTQYFGPGTRLTVL.

Concerning this clone: This sample includes further DNA sequences coding for the same CDR3. The rearrangement joins TRBV2 to TRBJ2-5; no clear D. This CDR3 is built from 11 residues. Germline assignment: CDR1 SNHLY and CDR2 FYNNEI. The ends were cut back, 2 bases at V and 4 bases at J, with 2 bases in the middle. The CDR3 sequence: CASSELETQYF. The CDR3 DNA reads as TGTGCCAGCAGTGAATTAGAGACCCAGTACTTC.

The genes are TRBV7-3 and TRBJ2-7, with TRBD2 matching 13 bases. V trimming: 5 bases; J trimming: 6 bases; junction bases outside the gene matches: 7. The CDR3 has 15 amino acids. In germline, CDR1 is SGHTA, CDR2 FQGTGA. The DNA of the CDR3 is TGTGCCAGCAGCGATACCGGACTAGCGGGAGTCGAGCAGTACTTC. Protein: CASSDTGLAGVEQYF.